This T cell receptor (beta chain) was recovered during a study of T-cell reconstitution after alpha-beta-depleted transplantation in children. Study results and caveats: Most T-cell counts and diversity one year after the transplant came from T cells that were newly produced. The origin of alpha-beta T cells about two months after transplant was reportedly several hundred expanded graft clones. The high TCRbeta diversity at day 60 in some patients came from surviving recipient T cells and thymic progenitors.

Unique molecular identifiers were used in preparing the TCRbeta library. MiXCR, applied by TCRdb to the PCR reads, yields one record per CDR3 protein. The sample lists approximately 500,000 distinct CDR3 sequences, roughly 27% occurring once. V gave up 5 bases and J gave up 2 bases; unmatched junction bases: 9. The CDR3 is 15 residues long. CDR1 and CDR2 from the germline V gene are SGHTA and FQGNSA. This clonotype was observed a few times. What it recognizes is unknown. The TCR comes from a boy younger than two with Wiskott-Aldrich syndrome, due to receive a stem cell transplant. The chain carries TRBV7-2 and TRBJ2-7; 7 bases are a match to TRBD1. Sequences were derived from PBMCs, sampled before TCRalphabeta/CD19-depleted stem cell transplant. CDR3 nucleotide sequence: TGTGCCAGCAGCGTAACAGGGGTTGGGCCCTACGAGCAGTACTTC. This gives the protein CASSVTGVGPYEQYF. Full variable domain (rest looked up from reference TRBV7-2 and TRBJ2-7): GAGVSQSPSNKVTEKGKDVELRCDPISGHTALYWYRQSLGQGLEFLIYFQGNSAPDKSGLPSDRFSAERTGGSVSTLTIQRTQQEDSAVYLCASSVTGVGPYEQYFGPGTRLTVT.